This T cell receptor beta chain was identified in a study of neurological immune-mediated disorders. A 10-nucleotide random UMI tagged transcripts in template-switch 5'RACE cDNA synthesis. TCRdb re-derived calls from the 5' RACE reads in MiXCR, one entry per CDR3 protein. This sample has 75,000 to 90,000 distinct CDR3 sequences, with about 9.3% found just once. This clonotype was recorded many times. This clonotype was obtained from a man in his forties or fifties in good health. The sequenced sample consisted of PBMCs.

CDR3 sequence reads: CATSRDWTPNEQFF. The CDR3 DNA follows: TGTGCCACCAGCAGAGATTGGACCCCCAATGAGCAGTTCTTC. The V gene is TRBV15, the J gene TRBJ2-1; D remains unclear. Germline CDR1 reads LNHNV; CDR2 reads YYDKDF (reference sequence). CDR3 length: 14 amino acids. V was trimmed by 0 bases and J by 6 bases, leaving 9 bases between them.